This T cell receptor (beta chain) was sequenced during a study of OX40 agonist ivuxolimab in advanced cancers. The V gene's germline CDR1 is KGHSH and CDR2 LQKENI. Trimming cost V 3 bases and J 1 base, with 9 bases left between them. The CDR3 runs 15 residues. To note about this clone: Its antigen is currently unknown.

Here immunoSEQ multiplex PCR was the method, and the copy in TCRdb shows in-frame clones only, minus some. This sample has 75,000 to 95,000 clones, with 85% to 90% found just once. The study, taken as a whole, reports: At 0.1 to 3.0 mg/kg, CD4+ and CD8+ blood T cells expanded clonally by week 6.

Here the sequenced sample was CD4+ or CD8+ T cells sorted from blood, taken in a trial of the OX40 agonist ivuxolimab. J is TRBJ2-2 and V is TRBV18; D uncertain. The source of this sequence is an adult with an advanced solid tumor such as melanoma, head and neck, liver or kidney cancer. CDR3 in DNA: TGTGCCAGCTCACCCGGGTTGCAGAACACCGGGGAGCTGTTTTTT. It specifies CASSPGLQNTGELFF.